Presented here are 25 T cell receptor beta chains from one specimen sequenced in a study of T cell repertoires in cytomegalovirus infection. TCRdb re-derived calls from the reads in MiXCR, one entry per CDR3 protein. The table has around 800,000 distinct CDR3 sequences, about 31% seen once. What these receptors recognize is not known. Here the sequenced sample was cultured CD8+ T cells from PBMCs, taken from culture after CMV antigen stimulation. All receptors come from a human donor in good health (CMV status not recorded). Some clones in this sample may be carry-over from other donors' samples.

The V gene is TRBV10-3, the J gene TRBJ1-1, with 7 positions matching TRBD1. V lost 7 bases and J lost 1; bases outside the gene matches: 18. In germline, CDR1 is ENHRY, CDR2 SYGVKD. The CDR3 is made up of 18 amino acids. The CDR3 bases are TGTGCCATCAATCCCACTCGAGCGACAGGGCTCCCGAACACTGAAGCTTTCTTT. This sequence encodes CAINPTRATGLPNTEAFF.

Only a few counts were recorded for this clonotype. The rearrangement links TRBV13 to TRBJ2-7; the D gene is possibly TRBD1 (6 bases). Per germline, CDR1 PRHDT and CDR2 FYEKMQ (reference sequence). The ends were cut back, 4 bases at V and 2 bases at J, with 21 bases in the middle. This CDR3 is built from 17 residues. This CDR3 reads CASSSTYLQGLTYEQYF. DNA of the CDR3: TGTGCCAGCAGCTCCACATACTTACAGGGTCTGACCTACGAGCAGTACTTC.

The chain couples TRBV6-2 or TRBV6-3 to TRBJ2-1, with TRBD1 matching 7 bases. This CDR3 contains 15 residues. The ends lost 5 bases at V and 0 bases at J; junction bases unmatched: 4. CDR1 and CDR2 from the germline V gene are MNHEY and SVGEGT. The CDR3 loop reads CASSQGQSSYNEQFF. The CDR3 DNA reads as TGTGCCAGCAGTCAGGGACAGAGCTCCTACAATGAGCAGTTCTTC.

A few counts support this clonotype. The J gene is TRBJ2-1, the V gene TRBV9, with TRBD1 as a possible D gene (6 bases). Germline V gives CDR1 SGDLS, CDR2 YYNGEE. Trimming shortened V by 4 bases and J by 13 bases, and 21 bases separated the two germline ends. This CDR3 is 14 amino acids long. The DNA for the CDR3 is TGTGCCAGCAGCTCCCACCAGGGGCAGCCCATCCAGTTCTTC. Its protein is CASSSHQGQPIQFF.

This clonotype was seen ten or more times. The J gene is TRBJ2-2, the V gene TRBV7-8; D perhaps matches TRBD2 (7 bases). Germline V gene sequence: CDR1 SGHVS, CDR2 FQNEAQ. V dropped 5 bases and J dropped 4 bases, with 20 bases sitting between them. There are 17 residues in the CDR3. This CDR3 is CASSRRGGGQLTGELFF. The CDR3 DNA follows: TGTGCCAGCAGCCGTAGGGGAGGGGGACAACTCACCGGGGAGCTGTTTTTT.

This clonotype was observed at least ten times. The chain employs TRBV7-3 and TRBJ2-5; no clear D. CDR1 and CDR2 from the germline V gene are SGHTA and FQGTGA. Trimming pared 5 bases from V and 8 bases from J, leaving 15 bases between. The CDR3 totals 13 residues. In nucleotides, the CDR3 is TGTGCCAGCAGCCTACTCGGACCAGAAACCCAGTACTTC. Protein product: CASSLLGPETQYF.

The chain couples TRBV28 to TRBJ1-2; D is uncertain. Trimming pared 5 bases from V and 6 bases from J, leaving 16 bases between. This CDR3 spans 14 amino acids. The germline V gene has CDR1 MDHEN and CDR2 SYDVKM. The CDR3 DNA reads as TGTGCCAGCAGTGGCAACTTGGGTAGGGATGGCTACACCTTC. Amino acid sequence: CASSGNLGRDGYTF.

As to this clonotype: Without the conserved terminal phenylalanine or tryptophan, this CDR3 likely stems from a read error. This chain's CDR3 is CASSLYVGGPVDTEAFS. The CDR3 DNA sequence: TGTGCTAGCAGCCTGTATGTGGGGGGGCCGGTGGACACTGAAGCTTTCTCT. The genes are TRBV7-7 and TRBJ1-1, with D possibly matching TRBD1 (6 bases). Looked up from germline, CDR1 is SSHAT and CDR2 is FNYEAQ (reference sequence). This CDR3 spans 17 amino acids.

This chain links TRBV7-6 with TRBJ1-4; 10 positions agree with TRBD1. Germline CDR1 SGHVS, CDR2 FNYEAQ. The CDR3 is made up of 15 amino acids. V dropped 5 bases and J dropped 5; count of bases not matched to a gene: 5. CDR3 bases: TGTGCCAGCAGCACCCGGGACAGGGGAAATGAAAAACTGTTTTTT. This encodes CASSTRDRGNEKLFF.

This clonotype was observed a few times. The chain's CDR3 is CASSFVPDRLTGELFF. Here the CDR3 DNA reads TGTGCCAGCAGTTTTGTACCGGACAGGCTTACCGGGGAGCTGTTTTTT. V and J are TRBV12-3 or TRBV12-4 and TRBJ2-2, with TRBD1 identical over 7 bases. The CDR3 sequence is 16 residues long. V dropped 3 bases and J dropped 5; count of bases not matched to a gene: 9.

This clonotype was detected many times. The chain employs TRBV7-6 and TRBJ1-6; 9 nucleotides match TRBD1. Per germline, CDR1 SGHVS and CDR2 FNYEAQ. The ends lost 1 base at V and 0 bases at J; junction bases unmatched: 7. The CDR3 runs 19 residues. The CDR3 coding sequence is TGTGCCAGCAGCTTAGAGGCGGACAGGGGAAGCTCCTATAATTCACCCCTCCACTTT. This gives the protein CASSLEADRGSSYNSPLHF.

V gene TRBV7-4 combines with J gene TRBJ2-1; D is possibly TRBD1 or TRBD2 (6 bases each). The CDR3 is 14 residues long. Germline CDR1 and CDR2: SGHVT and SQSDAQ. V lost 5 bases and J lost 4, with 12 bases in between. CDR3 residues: CASSRRDIYNEQFF. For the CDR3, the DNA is TGTGCCAGCAGCCGGAGGGACATTTACAATGAGCAGTTCTTC.

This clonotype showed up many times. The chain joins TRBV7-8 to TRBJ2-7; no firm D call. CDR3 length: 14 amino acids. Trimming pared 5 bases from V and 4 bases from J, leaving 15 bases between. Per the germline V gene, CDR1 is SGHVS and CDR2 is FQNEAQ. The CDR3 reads CASSADQMGYEQYF. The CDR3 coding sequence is TGTGCCAGCAGCGCCGACCAAATGGGGTACGAGCAGTACTTC.

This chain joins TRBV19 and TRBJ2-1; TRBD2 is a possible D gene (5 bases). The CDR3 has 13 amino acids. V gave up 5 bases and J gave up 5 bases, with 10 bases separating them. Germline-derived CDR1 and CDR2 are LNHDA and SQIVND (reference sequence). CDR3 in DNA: TGTGCCAGTAGTGAGGGCACAAACAATGAGCAGTTCTTC. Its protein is CASSEGTNNEQFF.

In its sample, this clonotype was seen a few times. CDR3 sequence (DNA): TGTGCCAGCAGCTTAGAGGGGGGTAACACGAATTCACCCCTCCACTTT. Protein sequence: CASSLEGGNTNSPLHF. V gene TRBV7-9 combines with J gene TRBJ1-6, with a tentative D call TRBD1 (6 bases). Germline V gene lookup returns CDR1 SEHNR and CDR2 FQNEAQ (reference sequence). The CDR3 loop spans 16 amino acids. V gave up 1 base and J gave up 7 bases, with 14 bases separating them.

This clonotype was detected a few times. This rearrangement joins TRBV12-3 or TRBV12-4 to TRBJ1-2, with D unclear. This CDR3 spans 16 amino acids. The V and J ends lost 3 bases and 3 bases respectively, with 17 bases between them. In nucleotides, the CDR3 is TGTGCCAGCAGTTTTACCGAGCGGGGAACGGACTATGGCTACACCTTC. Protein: CASSFTERGTDYGYTF.

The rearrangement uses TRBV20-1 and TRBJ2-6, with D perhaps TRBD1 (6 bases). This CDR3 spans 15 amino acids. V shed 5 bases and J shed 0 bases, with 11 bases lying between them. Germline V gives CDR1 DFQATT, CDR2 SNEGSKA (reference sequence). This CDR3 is CSAATGSSGANVLTF. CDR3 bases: TGCAGTGCTGCTACAGGGAGCTCTGGGGCCAACGTCCTGACTTTC.

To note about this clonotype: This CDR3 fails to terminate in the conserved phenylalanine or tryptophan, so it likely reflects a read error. DNA of the CDR3: TGTGCCAGCAGCTTAGTCCCCCACCGGGACAGAAATTCACCCCTCCACCTT. Protein: CASSLVPHRDRNSPLHL. V and J are TRBV7-6 and TRBJ1-6; TRBD1 aligns across 7 bases. The CDR3 is made up of 17 amino acids. Germline values: CDR1 SGHVS, CDR2 FNYEAQ. After removal of 1 base from V and 7 bases from J, the junction contained 10 bases not matched to a gene.

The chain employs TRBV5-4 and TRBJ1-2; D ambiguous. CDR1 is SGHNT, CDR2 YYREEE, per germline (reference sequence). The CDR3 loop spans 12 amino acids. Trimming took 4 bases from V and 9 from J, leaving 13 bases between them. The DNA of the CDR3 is TGTGCCAGCAGCCGCGCCGAACGAAGCTACACCTTC. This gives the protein CASSRAERSYTF.

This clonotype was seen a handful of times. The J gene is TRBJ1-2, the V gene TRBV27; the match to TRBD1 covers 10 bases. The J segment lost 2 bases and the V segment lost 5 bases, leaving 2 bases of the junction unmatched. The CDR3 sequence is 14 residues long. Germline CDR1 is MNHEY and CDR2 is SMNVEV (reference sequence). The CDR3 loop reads CASSGQGGNYGYTF. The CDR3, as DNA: TGTGCCAGCAGTGGACAGGGGGGGAACTATGGCTACACCTTC.

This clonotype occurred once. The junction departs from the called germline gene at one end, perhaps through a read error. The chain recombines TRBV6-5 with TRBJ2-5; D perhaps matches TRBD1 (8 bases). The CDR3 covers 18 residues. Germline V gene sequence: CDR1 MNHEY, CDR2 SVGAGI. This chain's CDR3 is CARSGQGLRGRVQETQYF. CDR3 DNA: TGTGCCCGCAGCGGACAGGGCTTGCGGGGGCGGGTCCAAGAGACCCAGTACTTC.

Here the CDR3 reads CASSSLSGMNTEAFF. Here the CDR3 DNA reads TGCGCCAGCAGCTCGCTTTCAGGGATGAACACTGAAGCTTTCTTT. The chain combines TRBV5-1 with TRBJ1-1, with D perhaps matching TRBD1 (5 bases). CDR1 is SGHRS and CDR2 is YFSETQ in the germline V gene. Trimming removed 3 bases from V and 0 bases from J, with 12 bases in between. The CDR3 loop spans 15 amino acids.

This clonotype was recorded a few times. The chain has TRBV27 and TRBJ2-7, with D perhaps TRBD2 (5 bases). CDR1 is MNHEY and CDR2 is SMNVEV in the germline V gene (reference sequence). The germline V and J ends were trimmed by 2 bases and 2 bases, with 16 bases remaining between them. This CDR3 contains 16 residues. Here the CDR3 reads CASSLLITGLAYEQYF. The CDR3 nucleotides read TGTGCCAGCAGTTTACTAATAACGGGGTTGGCCTACGAGCAGTACTTC.

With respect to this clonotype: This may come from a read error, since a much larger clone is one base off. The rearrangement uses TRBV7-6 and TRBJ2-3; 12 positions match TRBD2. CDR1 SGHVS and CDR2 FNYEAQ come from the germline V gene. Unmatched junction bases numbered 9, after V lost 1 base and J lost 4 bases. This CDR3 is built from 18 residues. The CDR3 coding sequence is TGTGCCAGCAGCTTAGTCCCTTGGACTAGCGGGAAGGCAGATACGCAGTATTTT. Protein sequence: CASSLVPWTSGKADTQYF.

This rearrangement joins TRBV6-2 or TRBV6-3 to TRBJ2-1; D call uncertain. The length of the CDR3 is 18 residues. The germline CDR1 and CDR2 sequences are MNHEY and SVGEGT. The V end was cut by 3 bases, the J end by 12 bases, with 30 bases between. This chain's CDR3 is CASSYGDPKTTMRSLQFF. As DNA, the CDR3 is TGTGCCAGCAGTTATGGAGACCCTAAAACTACAATGAGGTCGTTGCAGTTCTTC.